This TCR beta chain is from a study of shared T cell receptors in the human thymus. The sample holds a few counts of this clone. Generated by immunoSEQ multiplex PCR, the TCRdb table keeps only in-frame clones and is missing some. Altogether almost 550,000 clones are present, 70% to 80% being singletons, with the ten largest covering more than 0.01%. The V end lost 0 bases, the J end lost 3 bases, and 18 bases lay between the germline ends. Germline V gene data show CDR1 as SGHTS and CDR2 as YDEGEE. The CDR3 has 18 amino acids. These data were also reused for a study on human thymus T cells. From that study: The source of the thymus tissue was resections taken during corrective heart surgery. Biased V and J segment usage appeared in thymus and peripheral blood.

This TCR came from a boy under two years old with a congenital heart defect. Sequencing used thymocytes. The chain joins TRBV5-8 to TRBJ2-2; the D gene is possibly TRBD2 (6 bases). The CDR3, as DNA: TGTGCCAGCAGCTTGGGAGCTACGGGGGACGGGGACACCGGGGAGCTGTTTTTT. This gives the protein CASSLGATGDGDTGELFF. Filled out from reference TRBV5-8 and TRBJ2-2, the complete variable domain reads EAGVTQSPTHLIKTRGQQATLRCSPISGHTSVYWYQQALGLGLQFLLWYDEGEERNRGNFPPRFSGRQFPNYSSELNVNALELEDSALYLCASSLGATGDGDTGELFFGEGSRLTVL.